Following are 30 T cell receptor beta chains from one sample sequenced in a study of glioma-infiltrating T cells after dendritic cell vaccination. Data came from immunoSEQ multiplex PCR; TCRdb stores just in-frame clones and leaves some out. The sample has fewer than 85,000 clones; around nine tenths are singletons. Source: blood, taken before dendritic cell vaccination. These receptors were collected from a human donor with glioblastoma.

The J gene is TRBJ1-5, the V gene TRBV30; 7 bases match TRBD1. The CDR3 has 17 residues. V lost 2 bases, J lost 0 bases, and 10 bases stayed unmatched. Germline lookup yields CDR1 GTSNPN and CDR2 SVGIG (reference sequence). Here the CDR3 DNA reads TGTGCCTGGAGTCAGGGACAGCCACCACGTAGCAATCAGCCCCAGCATTTT. Translating it yields CAWSQGQPPRSNQPQHF. Full variable domain (outside the CDR3, taken from reference TRBV30 and TRBJ1-5): SQTIHQWPATLVQPVGSPLSLECTVEGTSNPNLYWYRQAAGRGLQLLFYSVGIGQISSEVPQNLSASRPQDRQFILSSKKLLLSDSGFYLCAWSQGQPPRSNQPQHFGDGTRLSIL.

The chain has TRBV5-1 and TRBJ1-2, with a tentative D call TRBD1 (5 bases). V gave up 2 bases and J gave up 8 bases, with 16 bases separating them. Per germline, CDR1 SGHRS and CDR2 YFSETQ. The CDR3 is 14 residues long. The CDR3 nucleotides are TGCGCCAGCAGCTTCCTAGGGGATTCGGTAGGCTACACCTTC. Its protein product is CASSFLGDSVGYTF. The whole variable domain, remainder taken from reference TRBV5-1 and TRBJ1-2, is KAGVTQTPRYLIKTRGQQVTLSCSPISGHRSVSWYQQTPGQGLQFLFEYFSETQRNKGNFPGRFSGRQFSNSRSEMNVSTLELGDSALYLCASSFLGDSVGYTFGSGTRLTVV.

This sequence joins TRBV2 and TRBJ1-4; 9 nucleotides agree with TRBD1. This CDR3 has 14 amino acids. Germline V gene sequence: CDR1 SNHLY, CDR2 FYNNEI. Germline trimming cut 6 bases from V and 2 bases from J; bases unmatched to any gene: 1. CDR3 sequence reads: CASRDRGTNEKLFF. In DNA, the CDR3 is TGTGCCAGCAGAGACAGGGGGACTAATGAAAAACTGTTTTTT.

This chain uses TRBV5-1 with TRBJ1-2; 11 bases map to TRBD1. Unmatched junction bases numbered 15, after V lost 5 bases and J lost 3 bases. This CDR3 region has 18 residues. Germline V gene lookup returns CDR1 SGHRS and CDR2 YFSETQ. CDR3 nucleotide sequence: TGCGCCAGCAGTAAGGACCCAGGACAGGGGGCCTTTGACTATGGCTACACCTTC. Its translation: CASSKDPGQGAFDYGYTF.

This sequence joins TRBV5-6 and TRBJ2-5, with D tentatively TRBD1 (5 bases). This CDR3 is built from 13 residues. V was shortened by 3 bases and J by 11 bases, with 17 bases between the two germline ends. Germline V gives CDR1 SGHDT, CDR2 YYEEEE. For the CDR3, the DNA is TGTGCCAGCAGCTGGAACCAGGGTTCAGAGCAGTACTTC. It encodes CASSWNQGSEQYF.

V and J are TRBV19 and TRBJ1-3, with 8 nucleotides matching TRBD1. The CDR3 contains 16 residues. CDR1 and CDR2 (germline): LNHDA, SQIVND (reference sequence). The J segment lost 2 bases and the V segment lost 1 base, leaving 4 bases of the junction unmatched. This CDR3 reads CASSIVMTGAGNTIYF. DNA for the CDR3: TGTGCCAGTAGTATAGTTATGACAGGGGCTGGAAACACCATATATTTT.

The chain has TRBV28 and TRBJ1-2; TRBD1 matches at 9 bases. In germline, CDR1 is MDHEN, CDR2 SYDVKM. CDR3 size: 12 residues. Losses at the gene ends were 9 bases for V and 8 bases for J; bases not matched to a gene: 7. CDR3 DNA: TGTGCCAGGGGACAGGGCTCGTCAGGCTACACCTTC. Encoded protein: CARGQGSSGYTF.

This clone came up a few times. The CDR3 sequence is CAFSGLASEQYF. For the CDR3, the DNA is TGTGCCTTCTCGGGACTAGCAAGCGAGCAGTACTTC. The chain uses TRBV30 and TRBJ2-7; 9 bases match TRBD2. Germline trimming cut 7 bases from V and 6 bases from J; bases unmatched to any gene: 7. The CDR3 consists of 12 residues. Germline CDR1 GTSNPN, CDR2 SVGIG (reference sequence). Together with reference TRBV30 and TRBJ2-7, the CDR3 gives the full variable domain: SQTIHQWPATLVQPVGSPLSLECTVEGTSNPNLYWYRQAAGRGLQLLFYSVGIGQISSEVPQNLSASRPQDRQFILSSKKLLLSDSGFYLCAFSGLASEQYFGPGTRLTVT.

This clone came up a few times. This chain links TRBV11-3 with TRBJ2-2, with TRBD2 as a possible D gene (5 bases). Germline CDR1 and CDR2: SGHNT and YENEEA. Deletions cut 5 bases from V and 4 bases from J, with 17 bases between. The CDR3 contains 16 residues. CDR3 sequence: CASSPPGTGITGELFF. The CDR3 region has the DNA TGTGCCAGCAGCCCCCCCGGCACGGGGATCACCGGGGAGCTGTTTTTT.

In this sample, this clone turned up once. This CDR3 is also generated by other DNA sequences in the sample. This chain links TRBV5-1 with TRBJ2-6; perhaps TRBD1 as D (5 bases). The germline V gene has CDR1 SGHRS and CDR2 YFSETQ. CDR3 length: 17 residues. Trimming pared 0 bases from V and 0 bases from J, leaving 10 bases between. The CDR3 here is CASSLGQPSSGANVLTF. CDR3 coding DNA: TGCGCCAGCAGCTTGGGACAGCCGTCCTCTGGGGCCAACGTCCTGACTTTC. Using reference TRBV5-1 and TRBJ2-6 for the parts outside the CDR3, the full variable domain is KAGVTQTPRYLIKTRGQQVTLSCSPISGHRSVSWYQQTPGQGLQFLFEYFSETQRNKGNFPGRFSGRQFSNSRSEMNVSTLELGDSALYLCASSLGQPSSGANVLTFGAGSRLTVL.

The V gene is TRBV7-2, the J gene TRBJ2-1, with 9 positions matching TRBD2. V lost 1 base and J lost 6; bases outside the gene matches: 7. The CDR3 loop spans 16 amino acids. Germline loops: CDR1 SGHTA, CDR2 FQGNSA. CDR3 region: CASSLVPSGTGNEQFF. CDR3 nucleotide sequence: TGTGCCAGCAGCTTAGTCCCTAGCGGGACCGGCAATGAGCAGTTCTTC.

The chain has TRBV11-3 and TRBJ2-1, with D tentatively TRBD2 (6 bases). V lost 1 base, J lost 2 bases, and 9 bases lay in between. The CDR3 length is 15 residues. Germline V gene data show CDR1 as SGHNT and CDR2 as YENEEA. CDR3 sequence: CASSLGGVTYNEQFF. The CDR3 DNA is TGTGCCAGCAGCTTAGGCGGGGTCACCTACAATGAGCAGTTCTTC.

This clone was observed once. The chain has TRBV4-1 and TRBJ2-3; D unresolved. The germline V gene has CDR1 MGHRA and CDR2 YSYEKL. CDR3 size: 17 residues. V shed 1 base and J shed 5 bases, with 19 bases lying between them. The CDR3 loop reads CASSQGLASISGDTQYF. CDR3 in DNA: TGCGCCAGCAGCCAAGGTTTAGCCTCCATTTCTGGAGATACGCAGTATTTT.

In its sample, this clone was seen a few times. This chain uses TRBV4-1 with TRBJ2-3; 12 positions match TRBD1. The V gene's germline CDR1 is MGHRA and CDR2 YSYEKL. This CDR3 is built from 16 residues. V lost 2 bases and J lost 5; bases outside the gene matches: 5. The chain's CDR3 is CASSQSGDRGLDTQYF. CDR3 nucleotide sequence: TGCGCCAGCAGCCAATCCGGGGACAGGGGGCTAGATACGCAGTATTTT.

This chain links TRBV11-1 with TRBJ2-7; the match to TRBD1 covers 10 bases. The CDR3 totals 15 residues. Germline V gene sequence: CDR1 SGHAT, CDR2 FQDESV (reference sequence). V gave up 5 bases and J gave up 3 bases; unmatched junction bases: 7. CDR3 nucleotide sequence: TGTGCCAGCAGCCTCCGGACAGGGGGGATCTACGAGCAGTACTTC. This gives the protein CASSLRTGGIYEQYF.

V usage is TRBV7-9 and J usage is TRBJ2-2; the match to TRBD2 covers 8 bases. The trim removed 5 bases at V and 7 bases at J, leaving 9 bases unmatched. The CDR3 runs 15 residues. Germline V gives CDR1 SEHNR, CDR2 FQNEAQ (reference sequence). The CDR3: CASSPGGGLNGELFF. The CDR3 nucleotides are TGTGCCAGCAGCCCGGGCGGGGGGCTTAACGGGGAGCTGTTTTTT.

The genes are TRBV7-9 and TRBJ2-7, with a tentative D call TRBD2 (6 bases). Trimming removed 2 bases at V and 3 bases at J, with 11 bases between. This CDR3 comprises 14 residues. Germline V gene lookup returns CDR1 SEHNR and CDR2 FQNEAQ (reference sequence). The CDR3 DNA follows: TGTGCCAGCAGCTTAAGTTCTAGCGTCTACGAGCAGTACTTC. It encodes CASSLSSSVYEQYF.

The chain recombines TRBV6-1 with TRBJ2-2, with 8 bases aligning to TRBD1. Germline-derived CDR1 and CDR2 are MNHNS and SASEGT. The CDR3 is 13 amino acids. J gave up 5 bases and V 6 bases, and 2 bases lay outside the gene matches. The CDR3 loop is CASRGQGTGELFF. Written as DNA, the CDR3 is TGTGCCAGCAGAGGACAGGGTACCGGGGAGCTGTTTTTT.

This rearrangement joins TRBV7-3 to TRBJ2-3, with D perhaps matching TRBD2 (6 bases). The V and J ends lost 5 bases and 6 bases respectively, with 12 bases between them. The CDR3 consists of 13 residues. CDR1 is SGHTA, CDR2 FQGTGA, per germline. The CDR3 DNA reads TGTGCCAGCAGCCCGAGCGGGTCGGATACGCAGTATTTT. Its translation is CASSPSGSDTQYF. Together with reference TRBV7-3 and TRBJ2-3, the CDR3 gives the full variable domain: GAGVSQTPSNKVTEKGKYVELRCDPISGHTALYWYRQSLGQGPEFLIYFQGTGAADDSGLPNDRFFAVRPEGSVSTLKIQRTERGDSAVYLCASSPSGSDTQYFGPGTRLTVL.

The V and J genes are TRBV12-5 and TRBJ1-2; D call uncertain. With 1 base removed from V and 4 bases from J, the gap between germline ends came to 7 bases. This CDR3 is 13 amino acids long. Germline assignment: CDR1 LGHNT and CDR2 FRNRAP. The CDR3 bases are TGTGCTAGTGGTTTGGCTGCAGGCTATGGCTACACCTTC. This codes for CASGLAAGYGYTF.

This sequence joins TRBV6-6 and TRBJ1-1; a weak D match, TRBD1 (5 bases). The CDR3 has 11 amino acids. Per the germline V gene, CDR1 is MNHNY and CDR2 is SVGAGI (reference sequence). Here the CDR3 DNA reads TGTGCTGCGGGGGGGTACACTGAAGCTTTCTTT. This codes for CAAGGYTEAFF.

The chain employs TRBV4-1 and TRBJ1-1, with 11 bases lining up with TRBD1. CDR1 and CDR2 (germline): MGHRA, YSYEKL. The V segment lost 4 bases and the J segment 4 bases; nucleotides outside the gene matches: 5. CDR3 length equals 15 residues. CDR3: CASSPGQGAVTEAFF. The CDR3 DNA follows: TGCGCCAGCAGCCCCGGACAGGGGGCCGTCACTGAAGCTTTCTTT.

The V gene is TRBV13, the J gene TRBJ2-3, with TRBD2 identical over 10 bases. The germline V gene has CDR1 PRHDT and CDR2 FYEKMQ (reference sequence). The V gene end was trimmed by 2 bases and the J gene end by 5 bases; junction bases not matched to a gene: 1. The CDR3 consists of 14 residues. CDR3 residues: CASSLIAGGDTQYF. Written as DNA, the CDR3 is TGTGCCAGCAGCTTAATAGCGGGGGGAGATACGCAGTATTTT. The full variable domain, rest sourced from reference TRBV13 and TRBJ2-3, is AAGVIQSPRHLIKEKRETATLKCYPIPRHDTVYWYQQGPGQDPQFLISFYEKMQSDKGSIPDRFSAQQFSDYHSELNMSSLELGDSALYFCASSLIAGGDTQYFGPGTRLTVL.

Here the CDR3 DNA reads TGCGCCAGCAGCTTGGGTGGACTGGAGAATGAAGCTTTCTTT. Translating it yields CASSLGGLENEAFF. The V call is TRBV5-1, the J call TRBJ1-1; D unclear. Germline-derived CDR1 and CDR2 are SGHRS and YFSETQ. V shed 0 bases and J shed 7 bases, with 13 bases lying between them. The CDR3 has 14 residues.

The V call is TRBV6-1, the J call TRBJ1-1; TRBD1 is a possible D gene (5 bases). V was trimmed by 11 bases and J by 1 base, leaving 14 bases between them. Germline V CDR1 and CDR2: MNHNS, SASEGT. This CDR3 is 13 amino acids long. The CDR3 bases are TGTGCCGCATCTGGGGCACCGAACACTGAAGCTTTCTTT. Its protein is CAASGAPNTEAFF.

V is TRBV5-6 and J is TRBJ2-7; possibly TRBD1 for D (5 bases). There are 15 residues in the CDR3. V was pared by 0 bases and J by 0 bases, with 10 bases between. Germline-derived CDR1 and CDR2 are SGHDT and YYEEEE. CDR3: CASSLEQGNSYEQYF. The CDR3 DNA is TGTGCCAGCAGCTTGGAGCAGGGAAACTCCTACGAGCAGTACTTC.

The chain uses TRBV7-2 and TRBJ2-5; the match to TRBD2 covers 11 bases. Per the germline V gene, CDR1 is SGHTA and CDR2 is FQGNSA. The CDR3 runs 15 residues. Germline trimming cut 3 bases from V and 5 bases from J; bases unmatched to any gene: 5. CDR3: CASSFTSGGRETQYF. In nucleotides, the CDR3 is TGTGCCAGCAGCTTTACTAGCGGGGGTCGGGAGACCCAGTACTTC. Full variable domain (rest looked up from reference TRBV7-2 and TRBJ2-5): GAGVSQSPSNKVTEKGKDVELRCDPISGHTALYWYRQSLGQGLEFLIYFQGNSAPDKSGLPSDRFSAERTGGSVSTLTIQRTQQEDSAVYLCASSFTSGGRETQYFGPGTRLLVL.

The sample holds one count of this clone. The chain couples TRBV6-5 to TRBJ2-1; maybe TRBD2 (6 bases). Germline V gene sequence: CDR1 MNHEY, CDR2 SVGAGI. The CDR3 is 14 amino acids. Trimming removed 6 bases at V and 7 bases at J, with 16 bases between. As DNA, the CDR3 is TGTGCCAGCAGCGGGGGAAACAGCAGGAATGAGCAGTTCTTC. It specifies CASSGGNSRNEQFF.

The gene calls are TRBV15 and TRBJ2-7, with a possible D match to TRBD1 (5 bases). The CDR3 loop spans 15 amino acids. Per germline, CDR1 LNHNV and CDR2 YYDKDF (reference sequence). V was trimmed by 5 bases and J by 5 bases, leaving 19 bases between them. The CDR3 is CATSSSRQGIHEQYF. The CDR3 DNA reads TGTGCCACCAGCTCCAGTCGCCAGGGAATCCACGAGCAGTACTTC.

This clone was seen only once. The V and J genes are TRBV18 and TRBJ1-2; TRBD1 matches 10 bases. Germline V gives CDR1 KGHSH, CDR2 LQKENI. With 4 bases clipped from V and 9 bases from J, the junction kept 11 bases outside the gene matches. CDR3 size: 15 residues. The CDR3 loop reads CASSLTGTGELRYTF. CDR3 DNA: TGTGCCAGCTCACTTACCGGGACAGGGGAACTTCGCTACACCTTC.